This is a list of T cell receptor beta chains from one sample in a study of CD8 T cells in ankylosing spondylitis. TCRdb recomputed calls from the 5' RACE reads with MiXCR, one row per CDR3 protein. This sample carries some 800,000 distinct CDR3 sequences, 12% of them seen once, and the ten largest clones take 0.45% to 0.6%. The specimen sequenced was blood, either unsorted or a sorted T cell fraction (not recorded which). These receptors came from a male donor with ankylosing spondylitis. Each CDR3 is given with its conserved first and last residue. Each record gives: V gene, J gene, D gene, clone size, CDR3 protein, CDR3 DNA. A D gene is named only where the DNA matches it firmly. Part of the rows lack a size; the others show once, few, many or a class for expanded clones.

v_gene: TRBV11-1; j_gene: TRBJ2-2; d_gene: -; abundance: -; CDR3aa: CASSLEGRNTGELFF; CDR3nt: TGTGCCAGCAGCTTAGAAGGCAGGAACACCGGGGAGCTGTTTTTT
v_gene: TRBV20-1; j_gene: TRBJ2-3; d_gene: TRBD2; abundance: -; CDR3aa: CSAREAGGLAGVSTDTQYF; CDR3nt: TGCAGTGCTAGAGAAGCAGGAGGTCTAGCGGGGGTTAGCACAGATACGCAGTATTTT
v_gene: TRBV2; j_gene: TRBJ2-1; d_gene: TRBD1; abundance: -; CDR3aa: CASRDRVLSSYNEQFF; CDR3nt: TGTGCCAGCAGAGACAGGGTCCTGAGCTCCTACAATGAGCAGTTCTTC
v_gene: TRBV6-5; j_gene: TRBJ1-5; d_gene: -; abundance: -; CDR3aa: CASSLSSPHQPQHF; CDR3nt: TGTGCCAGCAGTTTATCCTCCCCGCATCAGCCCCAGCATTTT
v_gene: TRBV20-1; j_gene: TRBJ2-6; d_gene: -; abundance: few; CDR3aa: CSARDRRKGAGANVLTF; CDR3nt: TGCAGTGCTAGAGATCGACGGAAAGGAGCTGGGGCCAACGTCCTGACTTTC
v_gene: TRBV5-1; j_gene: TRBJ1-1; d_gene: -; abundance: few; CDR3aa: CASSLAAGPTFF; CDR3nt: TGCGCCAGCAGCTTGGCGGCCGGACCAACTTTCTTT
v_gene: TRBV27; j_gene: TRBJ2-1; d_gene: -; abundance: -; CDR3aa: CASSFPPIGLLYNEQFF; CDR3nt: TGTGCCAGCAGTTTCCCTCCGATCGGCCTATTATACAATGAGCAGTTCTTC
v_gene: TRBV29-1; j_gene: TRBJ1-1; d_gene: -; abundance: -; CDR3aa: CSVTGSSNTEAFF; CDR3nt: TGCAGCGTAACCGGGAGCTCGAACACTGAAGCTTTCTTT
v_gene: TRBV20-1; j_gene: TRBJ1-4; d_gene: -; abundance: -; CDR3aa: CSANKVATNEKLFF; CDR3nt: TGCAGTGCTAATAAAGTTGCAACTAATGAAAAACTGTTTTTT
v_gene: TRBV20-1; j_gene: TRBJ2-2; d_gene: TRBD1; abundance: -; CDR3aa: CSAMPLGQGDTGELFF; CDR3nt: TGCAGTGCTATGCCCTTGGGACAGGGGGACACCGGGGAGCTGTTTTTT
v_gene: TRBV7-3; j_gene: TRBJ1-1; d_gene: -; abundance: -; CDR3aa: CASSLTFGDTEAFF; CDR3nt: TGTGCCAGCAGCTTAACTTTTGGAGACACTGAAGCTTTCTTT
v_gene: TRBV7-8; j_gene: TRBJ1-2; d_gene: -; abundance: many; CDR3aa: CASSLGRRRGGNGYTF; CDR3nt: TGTGCCAGCAGCTTAGGCCGGAGGAGGGGTGGGAATGGCTACACCTTC
v_gene: TRBV29-1; j_gene: TRBJ2-5; d_gene: -; abundance: -; CDR3aa: CSVGIGGTAQETQYF; CDR3nt: TGCAGCGTAGGAATTGGGGGGACAGCCCAAGAGACCCAGTACTTC
v_gene: TRBV6-1; j_gene: TRBJ1-1; d_gene: -; abundance: many; CDR3aa: CASSDQPSGAFF; CDR3nt: TGTGCCAGCAGCGATCAACCCTCCGGGGCTTTCTTT
v_gene: TRBV7-2; j_gene: TRBJ2-7; d_gene: TRBD2; abundance: many; CDR3aa: CASSLVGTSGSEQYF; CDR3nt: TGTGCCAGCAGCTTAGTGGGGACTAGCGGCTCAGAGCAGTACTTC
v_gene: TRBV20-1; j_gene: TRBJ2-5; d_gene: TRBD2; abundance: few; CDR3aa: CSARDRREGPTQYF; CDR3nt: TGCAGTGCTAGAGATCGGCGGGAGGGCCCCACCCAGTACTTC
v_gene: TRBV5-1; j_gene: TRBJ1-2; d_gene: -; abundance: -; CDR3aa: CASSRLYRDYYGYTF; CDR3nt: TGCGCCAGCAGTCGTCTTTATCGGGATTACTATGGCTACACCTTC
v_gene: TRBV18; j_gene: TRBJ2-3; d_gene: -; abundance: -; CDR3aa: CASSPPGVLTDTQYF; CDR3nt: TGTGCCAGCTCACCACCTGGAGTCCTCACAGATACGCAGTATTTT
v_gene: TRBV7-2; j_gene: TRBJ2-7; d_gene: -; abundance: -; CDR3aa: CASSFTPSGDRVDEQYF; CDR3nt: TGTGCCAGCAGCTTTACACCATCAGGCGATCGGGTCGACGAGCAGTACTTC
v_gene: TRBV7-2; j_gene: TRBJ1-6; d_gene: -; abundance: -; CDR3aa: CASSFGQDNSPLHF; CDR3nt: TGTGCCAGCAGCTTCGGGCAGGATAATTCACCCCTCCACTTT
v_gene: TRBV4-2; j_gene: TRBJ2-1; d_gene: -; abundance: -; CDR3aa: CASSQDGRDPYNEQFF; CDR3nt: TGTGCCAGCAGCCAAGATGGGCGGGACCCTTACAATGAGCAGTTCTTC
v_gene: TRBV7-6; j_gene: TRBJ2-1; d_gene: -; abundance: few; CDR3aa: CASSLRTVSSYNEQFF; CDR3nt: TGTGCCAGCAGCTTAAGGACGGTGAGCTCCTACAATGAGCAGTTCTTC
v_gene: TRBV10-3; j_gene: TRBJ1-3; d_gene: -; abundance: many; CDR3aa: CAIRTQMTAGNTIYF; CDR3nt: TGTGCCATCAGAACCCAAATGACCGCTGGAAACACCATATATTTT
v_gene: TRBV20-1; j_gene: TRBJ1-2; d_gene: -; abundance: -; CDR3aa: CSASLFAGVYGYTF; CDR3nt: TGCAGTGCTAGTCTGTTTGCAGGGGTGTATGGCTACACCTTC
v_gene: TRBV4-3; j_gene: TRBJ2-3; d_gene: -; abundance: many; CDR3aa: CASSQDRQTDTQYF; CDR3nt: TGCGCCAGCAGCCAAGATCGCCAGACAGATACGCAGTATTTT
v_gene: TRBV20-1; j_gene: TRBJ1-6; d_gene: TRBD1; abundance: few; CDR3aa: CSASGTGQSPLHF; CDR3nt: TGCAGTGCTAGCGGGACAGGGCAGTCACCCCTCCACTTT
v_gene: TRBV6-2/TRBV6-3; j_gene: TRBJ2-7; d_gene: -; abundance: few; CDR3aa: CASSYSNRVYEQYF; CDR3nt: TGTGCCAGCAGTTACTCGAACAGGGTCTACGAGCAGTACTTC
v_gene: TRBV24-1; j_gene: TRBJ2-2; d_gene: TRBD1; abundance: many; CDR3aa: CATSDQGQGVTGELFF; CDR3nt: TGTGCCACCAGTGACCAGGGACAGGGAGTCACCGGGGAGCTGTTTTTT
v_gene: TRBV29-1; j_gene: TRBJ1-1; d_gene: -; abundance: few; CDR3aa: CSVENRANTEAFF; CDR3nt: TGCAGCGTTGAAAACAGGGCGAACACTGAAGCTTTCTTT
v_gene: TRBV6-5; j_gene: TRBJ2-5; d_gene: TRBD1; abundance: -; CDR3aa: CASSYSGTGARETQYF; CDR3nt: TGTGCCAGCAGTTACTCGGGGACAGGGGCACGGGAGACCCAGTACTTC
v_gene: TRBV4-3; j_gene: TRBJ2-7; d_gene: -; abundance: -; CDR3aa: CASSQDRGFEQYF; CDR3nt: TGCGCCAGCAGCCAAGATAGGGGGTTCGAGCAGTACTTC
v_gene: TRBV7-9; j_gene: TRBJ2-1; d_gene: TRBD2; abundance: few; CDR3aa: CASSFSSWKAGAGTSGRARQFF; CDR3nt: TGTGCCAGCAGCTTTAGTTCGTGGAAGGCTGGGGCCGGGACTAGCGGGAGGGCCCGGCAGTTCTTC
v_gene: TRBV20-1; j_gene: TRBJ2-1; d_gene: TRBD2; abundance: once; CDR3aa: CSARGGLAGYNEQFF; CDR3nt: TGCAGTGCTAGAGGCGGACTAGCGGGCTACAATGAGCAGTTCTTC
v_gene: TRBV27; j_gene: TRBJ2-1; d_gene: TRBD2; abundance: -; CDR3aa: CASSLRGMGLAVNEQFF; CDR3nt: TGTGCCAGCAGCCTAAGGGGCATGGGACTAGCGGTTAATGAGCAGTTCTTC
v_gene: TRBV27; j_gene: TRBJ2-3; d_gene: TRBD2; abundance: -; CDR3aa: CASRDKGRVGDTQYF; CDR3nt: TGTGCCAGCAGAGATAAGGGGAGGGTAGGAGATACGCAGTATTTT
v_gene: TRBV5-1; j_gene: TRBJ2-1; d_gene: -; abundance: -; CDR3aa: CASSLLDYYNEQFF; CDR3nt: TGCGCCAGCAGCCTACTGGACTATTACAATGAGCAGTTCTTC
v_gene: TRBV5-5; j_gene: TRBJ2-1; d_gene: -; abundance: -; CDR3aa: CASSLQRSNEQFF; CDR3nt: TGTGCCAGCAGCTTGCAGAGATCAAATGAGCAGTTCTTC